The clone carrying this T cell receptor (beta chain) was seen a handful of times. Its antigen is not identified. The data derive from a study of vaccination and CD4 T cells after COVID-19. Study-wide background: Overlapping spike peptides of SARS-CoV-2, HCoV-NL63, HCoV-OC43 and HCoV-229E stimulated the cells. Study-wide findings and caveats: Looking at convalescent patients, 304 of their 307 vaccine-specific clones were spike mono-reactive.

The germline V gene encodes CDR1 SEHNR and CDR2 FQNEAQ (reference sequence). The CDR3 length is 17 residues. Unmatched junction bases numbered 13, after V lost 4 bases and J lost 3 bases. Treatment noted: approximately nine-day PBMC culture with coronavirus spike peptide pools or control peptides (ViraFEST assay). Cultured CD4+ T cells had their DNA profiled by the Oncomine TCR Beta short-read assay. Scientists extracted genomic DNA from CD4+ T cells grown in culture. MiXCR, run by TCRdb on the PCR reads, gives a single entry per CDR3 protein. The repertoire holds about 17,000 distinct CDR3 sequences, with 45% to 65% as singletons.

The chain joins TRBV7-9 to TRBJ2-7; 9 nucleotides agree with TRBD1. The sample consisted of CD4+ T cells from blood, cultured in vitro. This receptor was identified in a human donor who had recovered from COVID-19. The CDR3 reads CASSSSRDRDRGYEQYF. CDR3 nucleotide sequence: TGTGCCAGCAGCTCGTCCCGGGACAGGGACCGGGGCTACGAGCAGTACTTC.